This section outlines one T cell receptor beta chain sequence together with its context. The authors' processing: Reference gene primers were amplified, and this amplification served to estimate nucleated cell counts. Data came from immunoSEQ multiplex PCR; TCRdb stores just in-frame clones and leaves some out. The V and J calls and clone size are taken from that table; D and trimming were inferred from the DNA. The repertoire has over 300,000 clones, approximately 85% of them found once; the top ten carry approximately 7.6%. These data come from a study of blood T cell repertoires in COVID-19. In the study overall: Material from acute and convalescent COVID-19 was sourced from the United States, Italy and Spain. From T cells, B-cell-depleted T cells, or PBMCs came the material, which was cDNA or gDNA.

Germline V CDR1 and CDR2: SGDLS, YYNGEE. With 4 bases clipped from V and 8 bases from J, the junction kept 10 bases outside the gene matches. There are 16 residues in the CDR3. The sequence came from a human donor in a cohort sampled during active COVID-19. What was sequenced was peripheral blood. The chain combines TRBV9 with TRBJ2-1; 12 nucleotides align to TRBD2. The chain's CDR3 is CASSQPPTSGGDEQFF. The CDR3 DNA reads TGTGCCAGCAGCCAACCCCCGACTAGCGGGGGTGATGAGCAGTTCTTC.